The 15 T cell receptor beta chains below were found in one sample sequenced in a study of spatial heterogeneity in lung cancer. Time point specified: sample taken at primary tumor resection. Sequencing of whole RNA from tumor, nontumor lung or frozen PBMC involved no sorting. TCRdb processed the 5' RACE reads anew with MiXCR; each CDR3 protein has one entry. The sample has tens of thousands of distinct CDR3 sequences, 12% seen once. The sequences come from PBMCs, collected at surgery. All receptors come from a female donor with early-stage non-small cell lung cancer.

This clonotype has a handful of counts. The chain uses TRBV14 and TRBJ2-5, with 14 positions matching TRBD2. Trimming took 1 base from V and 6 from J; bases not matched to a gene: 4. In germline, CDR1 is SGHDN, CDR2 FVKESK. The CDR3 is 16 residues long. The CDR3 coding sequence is TGTGCCAGCAGCCAAGCGGGACTAGCGGGGGAGAAGACCCAGTACTTC. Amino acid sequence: CASSQAGLAGEKTQYF.

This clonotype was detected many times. CDR3 region: CASSLADGTDTQYF. The CDR3 DNA follows: TGTGCCAGCAGCTTAGCAGACGGCACAGATACGCAGTATTTT. The V call is TRBV7-9, the J call TRBJ2-3; D call uncertain. V lost 0 bases and J lost 1, with 5 bases in between. CDR1 is SEHNR and CDR2 is FQNEAQ in the germline V gene (reference sequence). There are 14 residues in the CDR3.

CDR3 protein: CASSERDRGLKKTQYF. CDR3 DNA sequence: TGTGCCAGCAGTGAGCGTGACAGGGGCTTAAAGAAGACCCAGTACTTC. V and J are TRBV6-1 and TRBJ2-5; 8 bases map to TRBD1. CDR1 is MNHNS, CDR2 SASEGT, per germline. Unmatched junction bases numbered 12, after V lost 3 bases and J lost 6 bases. CDR3 length equals 16 residues.

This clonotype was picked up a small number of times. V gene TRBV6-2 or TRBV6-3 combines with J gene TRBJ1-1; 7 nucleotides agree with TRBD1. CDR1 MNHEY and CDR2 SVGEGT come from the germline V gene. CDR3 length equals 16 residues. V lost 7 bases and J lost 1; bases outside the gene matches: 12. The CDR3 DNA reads TGTGCCAGCAACCTACCCACGGGACAGAAGAACACTGAAGCTTTCTTT. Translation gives CASNLPTGQKNTEAFF.

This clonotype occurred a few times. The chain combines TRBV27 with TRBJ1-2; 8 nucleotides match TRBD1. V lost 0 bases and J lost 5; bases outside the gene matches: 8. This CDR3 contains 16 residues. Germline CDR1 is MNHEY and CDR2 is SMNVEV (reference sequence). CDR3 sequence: CASSLSGQGSGYGYTF. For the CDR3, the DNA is TGTGCCAGCAGTTTATCCGGACAGGGATCGGGATATGGCTACACCTTC.

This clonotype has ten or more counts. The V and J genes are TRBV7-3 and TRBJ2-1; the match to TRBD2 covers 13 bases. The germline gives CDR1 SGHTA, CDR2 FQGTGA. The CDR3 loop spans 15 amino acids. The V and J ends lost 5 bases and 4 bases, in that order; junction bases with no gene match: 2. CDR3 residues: CASSETSGGYNEQFF. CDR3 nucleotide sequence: TGTGCCAGCAGCGAGACTAGCGGGGGGTACAATGAGCAGTTCTTC. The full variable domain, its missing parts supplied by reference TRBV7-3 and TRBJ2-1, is GAGVSQTPSNKVTEKGKYVELRCDPISGHTALYWYRQSLGQGPEFLIYFQGTGAADDSGLPNDRFFAVRPEGSVSTLKIQRTERGDSAVYLCASSETSGGYNEQFFGPGTRLTVL.

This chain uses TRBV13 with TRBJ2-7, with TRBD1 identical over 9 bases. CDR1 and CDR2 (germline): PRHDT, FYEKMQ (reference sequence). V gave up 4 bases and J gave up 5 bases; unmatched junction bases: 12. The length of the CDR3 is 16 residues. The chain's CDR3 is CASSSTTGGATHEQYF. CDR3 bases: TGTGCCAGCAGCTCAACCACAGGGGGCGCGACCCACGAGCAGTACTTC. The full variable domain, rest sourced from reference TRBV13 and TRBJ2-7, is AAGVIQSPRHLIKEKRETATLKCYPIPRHDTVYWYQQGPGQDPQFLISFYEKMQSDKGSIPDRFSAQQFSDYHSELNMSSLELGDSALYFCASSSTTGGATHEQYFGPGTRLTVT.

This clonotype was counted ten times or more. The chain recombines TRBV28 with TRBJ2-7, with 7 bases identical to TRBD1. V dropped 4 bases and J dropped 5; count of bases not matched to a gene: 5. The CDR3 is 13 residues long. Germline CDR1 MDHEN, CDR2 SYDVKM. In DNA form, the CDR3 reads TGTGCCAGCAGTTATAACAGGGGCGACGAGCAGTACTTC. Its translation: CASSYNRGDEQYF.

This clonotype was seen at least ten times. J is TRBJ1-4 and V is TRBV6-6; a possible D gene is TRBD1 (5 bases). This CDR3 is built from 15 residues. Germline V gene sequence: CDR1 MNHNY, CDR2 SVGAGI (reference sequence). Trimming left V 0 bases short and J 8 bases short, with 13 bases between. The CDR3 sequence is CASSYSIRGMEKLFF. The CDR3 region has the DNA TGTGCCAGCAGTTACTCTATAAGGGGAATGGAAAAACTGTTTTTT.

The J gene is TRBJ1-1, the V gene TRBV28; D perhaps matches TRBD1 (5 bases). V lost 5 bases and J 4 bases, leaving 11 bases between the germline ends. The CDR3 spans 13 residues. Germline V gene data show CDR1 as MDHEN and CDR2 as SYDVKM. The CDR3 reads CASSRGGGTEAFF. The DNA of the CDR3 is TGTGCCAGCAGTCGGGGGGGAGGCACTGAAGCTTTCTTT.

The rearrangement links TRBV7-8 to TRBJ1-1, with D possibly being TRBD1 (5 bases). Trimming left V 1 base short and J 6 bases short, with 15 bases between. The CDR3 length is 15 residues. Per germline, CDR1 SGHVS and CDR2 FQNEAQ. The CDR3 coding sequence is TGTGCCAGCAGCTTAGACCGGCCAGGGAATTCTGAAGCTTTCTTT. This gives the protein CASSLDRPGNSEAFF.

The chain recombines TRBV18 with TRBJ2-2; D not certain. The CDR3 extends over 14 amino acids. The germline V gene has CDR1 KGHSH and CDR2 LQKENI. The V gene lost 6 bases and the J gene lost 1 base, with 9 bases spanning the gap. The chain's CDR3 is CASSRSQNTGELFF. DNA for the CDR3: TGTGCCAGCTCTCGCAGTCAGAACACCGGGGAGCTGTTTTTT.

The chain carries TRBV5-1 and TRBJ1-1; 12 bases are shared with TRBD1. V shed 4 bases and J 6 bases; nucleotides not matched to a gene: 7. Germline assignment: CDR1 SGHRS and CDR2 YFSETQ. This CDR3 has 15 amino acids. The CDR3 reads CASSATGQGAAEAFF. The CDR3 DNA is TGCGCCAGCAGCGCCACGGGACAGGGGGCCGCTGAAGCTTTCTTT.

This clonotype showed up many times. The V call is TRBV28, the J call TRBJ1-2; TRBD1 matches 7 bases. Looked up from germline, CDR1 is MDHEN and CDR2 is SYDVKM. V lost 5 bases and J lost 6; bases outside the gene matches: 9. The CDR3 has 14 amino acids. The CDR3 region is CASSRQGIIHGYTF. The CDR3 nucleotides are TGTGCCAGCAGTCGACAGGGTATCATCCATGGCTACACCTTC.

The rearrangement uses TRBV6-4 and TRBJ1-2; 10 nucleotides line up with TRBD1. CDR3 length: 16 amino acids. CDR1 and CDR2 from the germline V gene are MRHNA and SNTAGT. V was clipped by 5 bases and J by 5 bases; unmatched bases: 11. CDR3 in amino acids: CASSPIPGTGVYGYTF. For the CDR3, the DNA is TGTGCCAGCAGTCCCATCCCGGGGACAGGGGTGTATGGCTACACCTTC.